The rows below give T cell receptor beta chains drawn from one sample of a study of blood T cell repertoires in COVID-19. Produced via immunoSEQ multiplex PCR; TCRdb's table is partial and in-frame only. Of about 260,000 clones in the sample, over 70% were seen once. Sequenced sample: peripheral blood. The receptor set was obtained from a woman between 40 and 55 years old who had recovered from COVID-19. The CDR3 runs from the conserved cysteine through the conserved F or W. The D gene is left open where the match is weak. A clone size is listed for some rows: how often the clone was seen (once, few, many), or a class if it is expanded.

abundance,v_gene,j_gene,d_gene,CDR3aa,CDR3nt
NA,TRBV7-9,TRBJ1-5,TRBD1,CASSPGTGSNQPQHF,TGTGCCAGCAGCCCCGGGACAGGGAGCAATCAGCCCCAGCATTTT
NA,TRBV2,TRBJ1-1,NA,CASSELALTVGTEAFF,TGTGCCAGCAGTGAACTCGCCCTTACGGTTGGCACTGAAGCTTTCTTT
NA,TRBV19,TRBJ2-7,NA,CASSIAGISYEQYF,TGTGCCAGTAGTATAGCAGGCATTTCCTACGAGCAGTACTTC
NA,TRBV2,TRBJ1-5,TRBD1,CASSDRRQGAYQPQHF,TGTGCCAGCAGTGATAGGCGACAGGGGGCGTATCAGCCCCAGCATTTT
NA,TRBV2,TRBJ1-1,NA,CASSESGKAFF,TGTGCCAGCAGTGAATCCGGGAAAGCTTTCTTT
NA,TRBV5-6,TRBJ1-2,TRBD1,CASSLAGTDPRRVRYGYTF,TGTGCCAGCAGCTTGGCTGGGACAGACCCACGCAGGGTACGATATGGCTACACCTTC
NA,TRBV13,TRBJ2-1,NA,CASSLGVTSNEQFF,TGTGCCAGCAGCTTGGGGGTGACTAGCAATGAGCAGTTCTTC
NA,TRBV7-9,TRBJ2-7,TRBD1,CASSPPGDRDYEQYF,TGTGCCAGCAGCCCCCCAGGGGACAGGGACTACGAGCAGTACTTC
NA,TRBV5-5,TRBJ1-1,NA,CASSLEVEATEAFF,TGTGCCAGCTCCCTGGAGGTAGAGGCGACTGAAGCTTTCTTT
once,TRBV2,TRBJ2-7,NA,CASSDPGPYEQYF,TGTGCCAGCAGTGACCCAGGGCCCTACGAGCAGTACTTC
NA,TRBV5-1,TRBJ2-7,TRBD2,CASSFGGSVEQYF,TGCGCCAGCAGCTTCGGGGGGTCGGTCGAGCAGTACTTC
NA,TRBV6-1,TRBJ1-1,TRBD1,CASSAKGGHRGQGKSSEAFF,TGTGCCAGCAGTGCCAAGGGAGGGCATAGGGGACAGGGGAAGTCCTCTGAAGCTTTCTTT
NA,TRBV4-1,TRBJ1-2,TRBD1,CASSFRDRSFSDYGYTF,TGCGCCAGCAGCTTCCGGGACAGGAGCTTCTCTGACTATGGCTACACCTTC
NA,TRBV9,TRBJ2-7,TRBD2,CASSPGEGYEQYF,TGTGCCAGCAGCCCGGGGGAGGGATACGAGCAGTACTTC
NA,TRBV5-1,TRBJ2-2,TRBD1,CASSAGQGAFTGELFF,TGCGCCAGCAGCGCCGGACAGGGGGCTTTCACCGGGGAGCTGTTTTTT
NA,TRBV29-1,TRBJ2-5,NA,CSVGGAQYF,TGCAGCGTTGGGGGAGCCCAGTACTTC
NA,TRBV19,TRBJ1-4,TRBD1,CASSQTHRQGAREKLFF,TGTGCCAGTAGTCAAACTCACCGACAGGGGGCGAGAGAAAAACTGTTTTTT
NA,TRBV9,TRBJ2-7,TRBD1,CASSEGTGYHYEQYF,TGTGCCAGCAGCGAAGGGACAGGCTATCACTACGAGCAGTACTTC
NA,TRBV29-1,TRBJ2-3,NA,CSVDPSTDTQYF,TGCAGCGTTGATCCTAGCACAGATACGCAGTATTTT
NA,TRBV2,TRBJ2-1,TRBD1,CAAPIPGQEYNEQFF,TGTGCCGCTCCTATTCCTGGACAGGAGTACAATGAGCAGTTCTTC
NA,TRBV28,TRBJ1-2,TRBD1,CASSSGQGDGYTF,TGTGCCAGCAGTTCGGGACAGGGTGATGGCTACACCTTC
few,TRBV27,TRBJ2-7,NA,CASSLYQGSYEQYF,TGTGCCAGCAGTTTATACCAGGGAAGCTACGAGCAGTACTTC
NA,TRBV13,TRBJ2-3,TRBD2,CASSGTSGGFLSTDTQYF,TGTGCCAGCAGCGGGACTAGCGGGGGGTTCCTTAGCACAGATACGCAGTATTTT
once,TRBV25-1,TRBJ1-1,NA,CASSVGVRTEAFF,TGTGCCAGCAGTGTAGGGGTGAGGACTGAAGCTTTCTTT
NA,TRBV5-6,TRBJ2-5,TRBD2,CASSGGLAGRGQETQYF,TGTGCCAGCAGCGGCGGACTAGCGGGGAGGGGGCAAGAGACCCAGTACTTC
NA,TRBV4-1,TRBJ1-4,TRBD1,CASSQETMQGVIKLFF,TGCGCCAGCAGCCAAGAAACGATGCAGGGGGTGATAAAACTGTTTTTT
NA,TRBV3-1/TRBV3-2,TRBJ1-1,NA,CASSQSRGHRNTEAFF,TGTGCCAGCAGCCAATCCCGGGGACATCGGAACACTGAAGCTTTCTTT
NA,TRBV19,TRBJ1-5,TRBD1,CASSKGTGIGSNQPQHF,TGTGCCAGTAGTAAGGGGACAGGGATAGGTAGCAATCAGCCCCAGCATTTT